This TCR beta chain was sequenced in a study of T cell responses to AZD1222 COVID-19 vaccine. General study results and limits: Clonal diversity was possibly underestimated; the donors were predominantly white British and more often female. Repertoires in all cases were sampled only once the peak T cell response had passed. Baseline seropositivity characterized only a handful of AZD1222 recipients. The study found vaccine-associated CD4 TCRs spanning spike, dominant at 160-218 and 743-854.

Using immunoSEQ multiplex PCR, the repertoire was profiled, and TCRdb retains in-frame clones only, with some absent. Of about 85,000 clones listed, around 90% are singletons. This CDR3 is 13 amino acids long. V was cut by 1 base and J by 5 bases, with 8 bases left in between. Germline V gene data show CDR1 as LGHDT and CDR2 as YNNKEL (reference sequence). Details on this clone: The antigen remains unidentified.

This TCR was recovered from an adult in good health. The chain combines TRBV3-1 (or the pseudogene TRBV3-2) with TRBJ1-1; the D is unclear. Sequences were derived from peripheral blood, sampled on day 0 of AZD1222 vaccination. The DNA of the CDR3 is TGTGCCAGCAGCCAAGGAAGGGTTACTGAAGCTTTCTTT. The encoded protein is CASSQGRVTEAFF.